This TCR beta chain derives from a study of cytomegalovirus exposure and HLA in healthy donors. 13 Jbeta primers and 60 Vbeta primers were used for the PCR. Sequencing used immunoSEQ multiplex PCR; TCRdb keeps in-frame clones, though not all of them. In all, the sample yields 100,000 to 150,000 clones. This CDR3 region has 15 residues. CDR1 and CDR2 (germline): LGHNA, YNFKEQ. V lost 4 bases to trimming and J lost 0 bases; unmatched junction nucleotides: 5. Points on this clone: Its matching antigen is unknown.

Study-level findings and limits: The classifier, whose performance was assessed in both the original and validation cohorts, reportedly diagnosed cytomegalovirus status with high specificity and sensitivity. Previous analysis showed most TCR beta V segments were productive about 87% or about 30% of the time.

What was sequenced was PBMCs. The chain is built from TRBV4-2 and TRBJ1-1; 7 nucleotides align to TRBD1. This clonotype was obtained from a man aged 30-40 years in good health and CMV-seronegative. The CDR3: CASSPGTVMNTEAFF. CDR3 bases: TGTGCCAGCAGCCCTGGGACAGTCATGAACACTGAAGCTTTCTTT.